The sequence of this T cell receptor (beta chain) was determined in a study of neurological immune-mediated disorders. TCRdb independently ran MiXCR on the 5' RACE reads; one entry per CDR3 protein. The profile shows nearly 60,000 distinct CDR3 sequences, 3% to 4% of them singletons. Study conclusions and caveats: Phylogenetic grouping assigned the repertoires of 18 of 34 multiple sclerosis patients to a single related-CDR3 cluster, which may represent a signature. Multiple sclerosis was found to have the least TCR clonal expansion, below healthy controls, and HTLV-1-associated myelopathy the most.

This clonotype was observed many times. What it recognizes is unknown. Germline V gene data show CDR1 as MNHEY and CDR2 as SVGAGI. The ends were cut back, 2 bases at V and 1 base at J, with 6 bases in the middle. The CDR3 has 14 amino acids. Material: PBMCs. The chain joins TRBV6-5 to TRBJ1-3, with a weak D call TRBD1 (5 bases). This clonotype was sampled from a woman in her fifties or sixties with multiple sclerosis. The CDR3 DNA sequence: TGTGCCAGCAGTTACGCAGGGTCTGGAAACACCATATATTTT. Encoded protein: CASSYAGSGNTIYF.